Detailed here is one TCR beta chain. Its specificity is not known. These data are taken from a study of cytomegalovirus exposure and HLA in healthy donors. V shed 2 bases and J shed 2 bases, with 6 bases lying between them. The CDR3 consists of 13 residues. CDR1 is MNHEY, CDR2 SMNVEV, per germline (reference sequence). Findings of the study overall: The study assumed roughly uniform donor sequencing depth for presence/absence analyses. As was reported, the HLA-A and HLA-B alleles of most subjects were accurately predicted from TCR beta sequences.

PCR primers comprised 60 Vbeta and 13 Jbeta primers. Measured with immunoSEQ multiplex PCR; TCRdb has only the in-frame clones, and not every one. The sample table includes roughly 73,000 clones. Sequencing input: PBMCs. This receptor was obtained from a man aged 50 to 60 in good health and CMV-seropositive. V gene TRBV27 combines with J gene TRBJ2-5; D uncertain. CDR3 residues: CASSLRRQETQYF. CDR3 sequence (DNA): TGTGCCAGCAGTTTAAGGAGACAAGAGACCCAGTACTTC.